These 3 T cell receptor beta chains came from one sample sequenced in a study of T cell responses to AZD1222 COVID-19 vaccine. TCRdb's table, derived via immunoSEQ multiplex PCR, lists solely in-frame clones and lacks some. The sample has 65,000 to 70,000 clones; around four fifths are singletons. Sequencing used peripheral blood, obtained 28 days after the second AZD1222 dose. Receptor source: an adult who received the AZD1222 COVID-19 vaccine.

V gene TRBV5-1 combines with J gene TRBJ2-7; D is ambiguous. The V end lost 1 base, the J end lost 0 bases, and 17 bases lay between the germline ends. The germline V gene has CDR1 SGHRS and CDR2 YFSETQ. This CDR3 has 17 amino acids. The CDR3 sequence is CASSLIPPKRISYEQYF. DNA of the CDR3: TGCGCCAGCAGCTTGATACCCCCTAAGCGCATCTCCTACGAGCAGTACTTC. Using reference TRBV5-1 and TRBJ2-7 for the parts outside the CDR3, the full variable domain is KAGVTQTPRYLIKTRGQQVTLSCSPISGHRSVSWYQQTPGQGLQFLFEYFSETQRNKGNFPGRFSGRQFSNSRSEMNVSTLELGDSALYLCASSLIPPKRISYEQYFGPGTRLTVT.

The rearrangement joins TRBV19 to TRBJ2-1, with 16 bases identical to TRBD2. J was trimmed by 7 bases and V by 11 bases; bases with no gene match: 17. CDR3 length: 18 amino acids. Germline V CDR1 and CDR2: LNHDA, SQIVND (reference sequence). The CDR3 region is CAVVQGLAGGVGYNEQFF. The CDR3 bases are TGTGCCGTAGTACAGGGACTAGCGGGAGGGGTCGGCTATAATGAGCAGTTCTTC.

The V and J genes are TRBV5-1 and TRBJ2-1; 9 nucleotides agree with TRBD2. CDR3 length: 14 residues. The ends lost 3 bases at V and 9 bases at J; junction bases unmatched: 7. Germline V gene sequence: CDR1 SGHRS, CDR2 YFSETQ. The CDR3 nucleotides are TGCGCCAGCAGCTCCGGGACTAGCTGGACTGAGCAGTTCTTC. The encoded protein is CASSSGTSWTEQFF.